The 5 T cell receptor beta chains presented below share a single source sample, sequenced in a study of T cell responses to AZD1222 COVID-19 vaccine. The data were produced by immunoSEQ multiplex PCR, yet TCRdb's version contains in-frame clones alone and is incomplete. The table shows about 120,000 clones, with more than 85% occurring only once. The sample in question was peripheral blood, obtained 28 days after the second AZD1222 dose. These TCRs come from an adult who received the AZD1222 COVID-19 vaccine.

This chain links TRBV7-9 with TRBJ1-1; TRBD1 aligns across 8 bases. Germline CDR1 reads SEHNR; CDR2 reads FQNEAQ (reference sequence). Trimming removed 5 bases from V and 0 bases from J; junction bases left unmatched: 14. CDR3 length: 18 residues. Written as DNA, the CDR3 is TGTGCCAGCAGCCATCGGACAGGGCCTAGGGCCGTGAACACTGAAGCTTTCTTT. Residues: CASSHRTGPRAVNTEAFF.

The chain links TRBV27 to TRBJ1-5; D uncertain. V was cut by 2 bases and J by 6 bases, with 14 bases left in between. Germline V lookup: CDR1 MNHEY, CDR2 SMNVEV (reference sequence). CDR3 length: 15 amino acids. DNA for the CDR3: TGTGCCAGCAGTTTAACGGCCAACTGGGCTCAGCCCCAGCATTTT. Encoded protein: CASSLTANWAQPQHF.

The chain employs TRBV6-4 and TRBJ2-1, with unresolved D. The germline gives CDR1 MRHNA, CDR2 SNTAGT. This CDR3 spans 15 amino acids. V shed 4 bases and J shed 5 bases, with 15 bases lying between them. CDR3 amino acids: CASSAPYGRNNEQFF. The CDR3 region has the DNA TGTGCCAGCAGTGCCCCCTACGGACGGAACAATGAGCAGTTCTTC.

The chain couples TRBV7-3 to TRBJ2-7, with D perhaps TRBD2 (7 bases). This CDR3 has 15 amino acids. V shed 1 base and J shed 5 bases, with 15 bases lying between them. Germline lookup yields CDR1 SGHTA and CDR2 FQGTGA. The CDR3 DNA follows: TGTGCCAGCAGCTTAAGATCGGGGGGCCTAGACGAGCAGTACTTC. As protein: CASSLRSGGLDEQYF.

The rearrangement links TRBV2 to TRBJ2-3; TRBD2 aligns across 8 bases. The germline gives CDR1 SNHLY, CDR2 FYNNEI. V was clipped by 8 bases and J by 8 bases; unmatched bases: 6. The CDR3 is made up of 12 amino acids. The CDR3 sequence is CASGIGGGTQYF. The CDR3, as DNA: TGTGCCAGCGGGATCGGGGGGGGTACGCAGTATTTT.